A single sample gave rise to the 30 T cell receptor beta chains below, sequenced in a study of T cell clonality in common variable immunodeficiency. Their antigens remain unidentified. Study-level results: Fewer deletions and N-nucleotide insertions were reportedly seen in common variable immunodeficiency TCR beta sequences.

Profiling relied on immunoSEQ multiplex PCR, and the TCRdb table lists in-frame clones only, not all of them. The table lists around 10,000 clones, with no singletons. The sample consisted of peripheral blood mononuclear cells. The receptors shown here come from a human donor with common variable immunodeficiency.

With regard to this clone: The CDR3 goes on 3 residues after the read ends, and that part is filled in from the germline J gene. This sequence joins TRBV7-9 and TRBJ2-1; no definite D call. V was clipped by 5 bases and J by 1 base, with 9 bases between them. This CDR3 is 14 amino acids long. Germline V gene data show CDR1 as SEHNR and CDR2 as FQNEAQ (reference sequence). CDR3 region: CASSITESYNEQFF. The CDR3 bases that were read are TGTGCCAGCAGCATAACAGAGTCCTACAATGAG.

A few counts support this clone. The sequenced fragment ends 3 residues before the CDR3 boundary, so the rest is inferred from the germline J gene. The rearrangement joins TRBV29-1 to TRBJ2-1, with D perhaps matching TRBD2 (6 bases). Trimming removed 7 bases from V and 6 bases from J, with 7 bases in between. This CDR3 has 10 amino acids. Germline lookup yields CDR1 SQVTM and CDR2 ANQGSEA. This CDR3 is CSASVNEQFF. The DNA read from the CDR3 is TGCAGCGCTAGCGTCAATGAG.

Regarding this clone: The CDR3 is cut off 3 residues early in the read; its end comes from the germline J gene. V is TRBV23-1 and J is TRBJ2-2, with 9 bases identical to TRBD1. TRBV23-1 is an ORF, with its function uncertain. J was trimmed by 5 bases and V by 4 bases; bases with no gene match: 17. The CDR3 runs to 19 residues. The sequenced CDR3 bases are TGCGCCAGCAGTCTGGCCGGGACAGGGTTTATGTGCCCTACCGGGGAG. Protein: CASSLAGTGFMCPTGE. The whole CDR3 region reads CASSLAGTGFMCPTGELFF.

This clone was observed a few times. The CDR3 loop is CAWTVLAGGEQFF. The sequenced CDR3 bases are TGTGCCTGGACAGTACTAGCGGGAGGTGAG. The chain is built from TRBV30 and TRBJ2-1; 12 nucleotides agree with TRBD2. The CDR3 goes on 3 residues after the read ends, and that part is filled in from the germline J gene. Trimming took 4 bases from V and 9 from J; bases not matched to a gene: 4. Germline CDR1 GTSNPN, CDR2 SVGIG (reference sequence). The CDR3 contains 13 residues. The whole variable domain, remainder taken from reference TRBV30 and TRBJ2-1, is SQTIHQWPATLVQPVGSPLSLECTVEGTSNPNLYWYRQAAGRGLQLLFYSVGIGQISSEVPQNLSASRPQDRQFILSSKKLLLSDSGFYLCAWTVLAGGEQFFGPGTRLTVL.

This clone was picked up a small number of times. The read falls 3 residues short of the CDR3 end, and the missing part is taken from the germline J gene. This chain joins TRBV18 and TRBJ2-1, with a possible D match to TRBD1 (6 bases). This CDR3 has 17 residues. The V end was cut by 6 bases, the J end by 4 bases, with 22 bases between. Germline CDR1 reads KGHSH; CDR2 reads LQKENI. The part of the CDR3 DNA that was read is TGTGCCAGCTCCTACACTGCAGGGGCCTATAATTACAATGAG. This translates into CASSYTAGAYNYNE. The whole CDR3 reads CASSYTAGAYNYNEQFF.

This clone was seen a few times. Sequencing ends 3 residues short of the CDR3 end; the germline J gene provides the rest. J is TRBJ2-1 and V is TRBV11-2; possible D gene TRBD2, 5 bases. The ends were cut back, 10 bases at V and 6 bases at J, with 16 bases in the middle. The germline V gene has CDR1 SGHAT and CDR2 FQNNGV. This CDR3 region has 13 residues. The part of the CDR3 DNA that was read is TGTGCCACCAGAATTATAGCGCGCAATGAG. It codes for CATRIIARNE. The CDR3 in its entirety is CATRIIARNEQFF.

About this clone itself: The read ends 3 residues shy of where the CDR3 ends; the end is completed using the germline J gene. The chain links TRBV30 to TRBJ2-7; 11 positions agree with TRBD2. Trimming removed 3 bases from V and 2 bases from J; junction bases left unmatched: 6. The germline gives CDR1 GTSNPN, CDR2 SVGIG (reference sequence). This CDR3 is 15 amino acids long. The CDR3 reads CAWRGSGRVPYEQYF. The part of the CDR3 DNA that was read is TGTGCCTGGAGGGGTAGCGGGAGGGTACCCTACGAG.

Comment on this clone: With the read ending 3 residues before the CDR3 end, the germline J gene is used to fill in that end. The chain employs TRBV5-1 and TRBJ1-2; 9 bases are shared with TRBD1. This CDR3 region has 14 residues. Germline assignment: CDR1 SGHRS and CDR2 YFSETQ. With 4 bases clipped from V and 4 bases from J, the junction kept 5 bases outside the gene matches. The part of the CDR3 DNA that was read is TGCGCCAGCAGCCCGGGACAGGGCGGCTATGGC. Translation: CASSPGQGGYG. The CDR3 in its entirety is CASSPGQGGYGYTF.

There are a few counts of this clone. The observed sequence ends 3 residues before the CDR3 terminus, with the missing tail filled in from the germline J gene. This sequence joins TRBV30 and TRBJ2-7; D is unclear. V was trimmed by 5 bases and J by 6 bases, leaving 20 bases between them. This CDR3 has 14 amino acids. From germline, CDR1 is GTSNPN and CDR2 SVGIG (reference sequence). The CDR3 bases that were read are TGTGCCTGGGCCCATGGCGGTTCTCCGGGCGAG. It codes for CAWAHGGSPGE. The full-length CDR3 reads as CAWAHGGSPGEQYF.

In the case of this clone: The read halts 3 residues ahead of the CDR3 end, with the missing end drawn from the germline J gene. This chain connects TRBV29-1 to TRBJ2-7; TRBD1 is a possible D gene (5 bases). V dropped 5 bases and J dropped 0 bases, with 11 bases sitting between them. The germline CDR1 and CDR2 sequences are SQVTM and ANQGSEA. The CDR3 is 13 amino acids. The CDR3 bases that were read are TGCAGCGTTTGGTTCGACAGCTCCTACGAG. It is translated as CSVWFDSSYE. The complete CDR3 reads CSVWFDSSYEQYF.

This clone was recorded a few times. The read ends 3 residues before the CDR3 terminus; that terminus is restored from the germline J gene. The rearrangement uses TRBV29-1 and TRBJ2-7; TRBD1 agrees at 9 bases. CDR1 SQVTM and CDR2 ANQGSEA come from the germline V gene. Trimming at V came to 1 base and at J to 4 bases, leaving 20 bases not matched to a gene. The CDR3 loop spans 19 amino acids. Partial CDR3 DNA: TGCAGCGTTGAAGTTATAACAGGGGGCGTCGGATATATCGAATACGAG. It is translated as CSVEVITGGVGYIEYE. In full, the CDR3 is CSVEVITGGVGYIEYEQYF.

This clone was seen a handful of times. The read gets to within 3 residues of the CDR3 end, and the germline J gene fills in the rest. V and J are TRBV18 and TRBJ1-6; 7 positions match TRBD1. Germline V CDR1 and CDR2: KGHSH, LQKENI. The length of the CDR3 is 16 residues. V trimming: 2 bases; J trimming: 8 bases; junction bases outside the gene matches: 9. The DNA read from the CDR3 is TGTGCCAGCTCACCAAAAACAGGGGATTTGGATTCACCC. Encoded protein: CASSPKTGDLDSP. The entire CDR3 reads CASSPKTGDLDSPLHF.

In its sample, this clone is medium-sized (0.01 to 0.1%). From the germline J gene comes the end of the CDR3, since the read stops 3 residues before it. The chain couples TRBV28 to TRBJ1-4; D remains ambiguous. V was cut by 7 bases and J by 8 bases, with 20 bases left in between. The length of the CDR3 is 15 residues. Germline lookup yields CDR1 MDHEN and CDR2 SYDVKM. Partial CDR3 DNA: TGTGCCAGCACCCCGTTGGCTGCCACGGGGGAAAAA. Translating gives CASTPLAATGEK. The CDR3 as a whole reads CASTPLAATGEKLFF.

On this clone: The CDR3 end lies 3 residues beyond the end of the read and is filled in from the germline J gene. The chain has TRBV7-2 and TRBJ2-1, with TRBD2 matching over 10 bases. Trimming removed 3 bases from V and 4 bases from J; junction bases left unmatched: 3. Germline CDR1 is SGHTA and CDR2 is FQGNSA. CDR3 length equals 15 residues. CDR3 bases read: TGTGCCAGCAGCTTTACTAGCGGGAATTACAATGAG. Its translation: CASSFTSGNYNE. The CDR3 in its entirety is CASSFTSGNYNEQFF.

This clone was recorded a few times. The CDR3 extends 3 residues past the end of the read, so its final part is completed from the germline J gene. This chain uses TRBV18 with TRBJ2-2; a weak D match, TRBD1 (6 bases). CDR1 and CDR2 (germline): KGHSH, LQKENI. V was shortened by 7 bases and J by 3 bases, with 24 bases between the two germline ends. CDR3 length: 18 amino acids. Partial CDR3 DNA: TGTGCCAGCTTAACCCAATCATTAGACAGGCGAGACACCGGGGAG. This translates into CASLTQSLDRRDTGE. In full, the CDR3 is CASLTQSLDRRDTGELFF.

In regard to this clone: From the germline J gene comes the end of the CDR3, since the read stops 3 residues before it. The V and J genes are TRBV19 and TRBJ2-6, with 11 bases fitting TRBD1. The CDR3 totals 17 residues. Germline V lookup: CDR1 LNHDA, CDR2 SQIVND (reference sequence). The trim removed 7 bases at V and 0 bases at J, leaving 5 bases unmatched. The CDR3 DNA, read in part, is TGTGCCAGTATTTCCGGGACAGGGGGCTCTGGGGCCAACGTC. Translating it yields CASISGTGGSGANV. The CDR3 in its entirety is CASISGTGGSGANVLTF.

About this clone itself: The read halts 3 residues ahead of the CDR3 end, with the missing end drawn from the germline J gene. The rearrangement uses TRBV7-6 and TRBJ1-1; 7 bases map to TRBD1. V was pared by 1 base and J by 3 bases, with 2 bases of the junction left unmatched. Per germline, CDR1 SGHVS and CDR2 FNYEAQ. The CDR3 contains 14 residues. CDR3 DNA (partial): TGTGCCAGCAGCTTAGTCAGGGGGGACACTGAA. Translation gives CASSLVRGDTE. The full CDR3 is CASSLVRGDTEAFF. The complete variable domain, with remaining parts taken from reference TRBV7-6 and TRBJ1-1, reads GAGVSQSPRYKVTKRGQDVALRCDPISGHVSLYWYRQALGQGPEFLTYFNYEAQQDKSGLPNDRFSAERPEGSISTLTIQRTEQRDSAMYRCASSLVRGDTEAFFGQGTRLTVV.

Points on this clone: Read sequence stops 3 residues before the CDR3 end, and the germline J gene provides the missing end. The gene calls are TRBV6-2 or TRBV6-3 and TRBJ1-1; tentative D call: TRBD1 (6 bases). This CDR3 has 14 residues. Germline lookup yields CDR1 MNHEY and CDR2 SVGEGT. Trimming cost V 2 bases and J 1 base, with 8 bases left between them. The CDR3 here is CASSYGTRNTEAFF. The sequenced CDR3 bases are TGTGCCAGCAGTTACGGGACACGGAACACTGAA.

Of note for this clone: The read finishes 3 residues shy of the CDR3 end, and the germline J gene is used to complete it. This sequence joins TRBV5-1 and TRBJ1-1, with 8 bases aligning to TRBD1. Germline-derived CDR1 and CDR2 are SGHRS and YFSETQ. This CDR3 has 18 residues. V trimming: 0 bases; J trimming: 1 base; junction bases outside the gene matches: 11. The sequenced CDR3 bases are TGCGCCAGCAGCTTGGTAGGACAGGGCCTCGGGGAGAACACTGAA. It is translated as CASSLVGQGLGENTE. The complete CDR3 sequence is CASSLVGQGLGENTEAFF.

This clone was counted a few times. The CDR3 extends 3 residues past the end of the read, so its final part is completed from the germline J gene. The rearrangement uses TRBV7-2 and TRBJ2-3, with 7 bases fitting TRBD2. This CDR3 is 14 amino acids long. Germline V CDR1 and CDR2: SGHTA, FQGNSA. J lost 4 bases, V lost 2 bases, and 3 bases had no gene match. The CDR3 region is CASSLNAGADTQYF. The CDR3 bases that were read are TGTGCCAGCAGCTTAAATGCGGGAGCAGATACG. Full variable domain (missing parts from reference TRBV7-2 and TRBJ2-3): GAGVSQSPSNKVTEKGKDVELRCDPISGHTALYWYRQSLGQGLEFLIYFQGNSAPDKSGLPSDRFSAERTGGSVSTLTIQRTQQEDSAVYLCASSLNAGADTQYFGPGTRLTVL.

In its sample, this clone was seen a few times. The read ends 3 residues before the CDR3 terminus; that terminus is restored from the germline J gene. The gene calls are TRBV7-2 and TRBJ1-5, with TRBD1 matching over 7 bases. The CDR3 contains 12 residues. In germline, CDR1 is SGHTA, CDR2 FQGNSA. V lost 5 bases, J lost 6 bases, and 1 base stayed unmatched. The covered CDR3 bases are TGTGCCAGCAGCGACAGGGTTCAGCCC. This codes for CASSDRVQP. The whole CDR3 protein reads CASSDRVQPQHF. The full variable domain, in which reference TRBV7-2 and TRBJ1-5 provide the parts outside the CDR3, is GAGVSQSPSNKVTEKGKDVELRCDPISGHTALYWYRQSLGQGLEFLIYFQGNSAPDKSGLPSDRFSAERTGGSVSTLTIQRTQQEDSAVYLCASSDRVQPQHFGDGTRLSIL.

This clone is medium-sized by share. The read comes to an end 3 residues before the CDR3 does, leaving the germline J gene to fill in the end. This chain connects TRBV7-3 to TRBJ2-3, with 7 bases matching TRBD1. The germline V gene encodes CDR1 SGHTA and CDR2 FQGTGA. The V and J ends lost 6 bases and 6 bases, in that order; junction bases with no gene match: 6. This CDR3 comprises 13 residues. The CDR3 bases that were read are TGTGCCAGCAGTGAGACAGGGTGGGATACG. Translation: CASSETGWDT. The whole CDR3 is CASSETGWDTQYF. The entire variable domain, with the rest obtained from reference TRBV7-3 and TRBJ2-3, is as follows: GAGVSQTPSNKVTEKGKYVELRCDPISGHTALYWYRQSLGQGPEFLIYFQGTGAADDSGLPNDRFFAVRPEGSVSTLKIQRTERGDSAVYLCASSETGWDTQYFGPGTRLTVL.

Of note for this clone: The DNA ends 3 residues before the CDR3 does, and the rest of the CDR3 is filled in from the germline J gene. The chain uses TRBV18 and TRBJ1-1; TRBD1 is a possible D gene (6 bases). CDR3 size: 15 residues. Per the germline V gene, CDR1 is KGHSH and CDR2 is LQKENI. V lost 0 bases and J 5 bases, leaving 13 bases between the germline ends. The part of the CDR3 DNA that was read is TGTGCCAGCTCACCACCCCAGGGGAGGGGGACTGAA. This encodes CASSPPQGRGTE. The whole CDR3 sequence is CASSPPQGRGTEAFF.

This clone was recorded a few times. The DNA ends 3 residues before the CDR3 does, and the rest of the CDR3 is filled in from the germline J gene. J is TRBJ1-5 and V is TRBV2; tentative D call: TRBD1 (5 bases). Deletions cut 4 bases from V and 2 bases from J, with 15 bases between. Per germline, CDR1 SNHLY and CDR2 FYNNEI. The CDR3 spans 16 residues. The CDR3 spells CASSGPGGGRNQPQHF. The CDR3 DNA, read in part, is TGTGCCAGCAGTGGGCCGGGGGGTGGGCGCAATCAGCCC.

This clone was recorded a few times. The read halts 3 residues ahead of the CDR3 end, with the missing end drawn from the germline J gene. This chain uses TRBV19 with TRBJ1-3; D perhaps matches TRBD1 (5 bases). Trimming pared 1 base from V and 0 bases from J, leaving 13 bases between. CDR1 is LNHDA, CDR2 SQIVND, per germline (reference sequence). The CDR3 extends over 17 amino acids. The CDR3 sequence: CASSIADARASGNTIYF. The CDR3 DNA, read in part, is TGTGCCAGTAGTATAGCCGACGCCAGGGCCTCTGGAAACACC.

This clone was seen only a few times. The read terminates 3 residues ahead of where the CDR3 ends, so the germline J gene completes it. The chain is built from TRBV2 and TRBJ2-5; D gene ambiguous. Trimming stripped 0 bases from V and 5 bases from J, with 7 bases between. CDR1 and CDR2 (germline): SNHLY, FYNNEI. The CDR3 spans 13 residues. CDR3 bases read: TGTGCCAGCAGTGAAGCCGGGTGGGAGACC. This gives the protein CASSEAGWET. The CDR3 reads in full as CASSEAGWETQYF.

The table lists this clone with a few counts. Sequencing ends 3 residues short of the CDR3 end; the germline J gene provides the rest. The chain has TRBV18 and TRBJ2-5, with a possible D match to TRBD1 (5 bases). V gave up 4 bases and J gave up 4 bases, with 10 bases separating them. The CDR3 consists of 13 residues. CDR1 and CDR2 from the germline V gene are KGHSH and LQKENI. This CDR3 is CASSLSGRETQYF. The CDR3 bases that were read are TGTGCCAGCTCACTTTCAGGGCGAGAGACC.

The covered CDR3 bases are TGTGCCAGCAGCCCTACCTCACAGGGGATCTACGAG. Amino acids: CASSPTSQGIYE. The whole CDR3 region reads CASSPTSQGIYEQYF. V usage is TRBV7-9 and J usage is TRBJ2-7, with 7 bases that match TRBD1. The CDR3 is cut off 3 residues early in the read; its end comes from the germline J gene. The CDR3 contains 15 residues. V lost 5 bases, J lost 3 bases, and 10 bases stayed unmatched. Germline CDR1 is SEHNR and CDR2 is FQNEAQ (reference sequence).

A remark on this clone: The CDR3 end lies 3 residues beyond the end of the read and is filled in from the germline J gene. The chain links TRBV7-9 to TRBJ2-2; D gene uncertain. Per germline, CDR1 SEHNR and CDR2 FQNEAQ (reference sequence). V lost 4 bases to trimming and J lost 3 bases, with 3 bases between them. This CDR3 has 12 residues. The CDR3 is CASSSDTGELFF. Partial CDR3 DNA: TGTGCCAGCAGCTCTGACACCGGGGAG.

A remark on this clone: The read stops 3 residues short of the end of the CDR3; the missing end is completed from the germline J gene. V and J are TRBV19 and TRBJ1-5; 10 nucleotides match TRBD1. Losses at the gene ends were 5 bases for V and 2 bases for J; bases not matched to a gene: 0. The CDR3 runs to 14 residues. CDR1 LNHDA and CDR2 SQIVND come from the germline V gene (reference sequence). CDR3 sequence: CASSGTGGNQPQHF. The DNA read from the CDR3 is TGTGCCAGTAGTGGGACAGGGGGCAATCAGCCC.